The 29 T cell receptor beta chains given below trace back to one sample, sequenced in a study of blood T cell repertoires in COVID-19. The protocol was immunoSEQ multiplex PCR, while the TCRdb copy is restricted to in-frame clones and leaves out a portion. The sample consists of approximately 53,000 clones, around 73% of them appearing once. The sequencing sample was made of PBMCs or T cells enriched from blood (not recorded which). These receptors were obtained from a woman aged 45-65 years with acute COVID-19.

The chain couples TRBV11-2 to TRBJ2-2, with D maybe TRBD2 (6 bases). V shed 3 bases and J shed 1 base, with 6 bases lying between them. The germline CDR1 and CDR2 sequences are SGHAT and FQNNGV. This CDR3 spans 14 amino acids. The CDR3 nucleotides are TGTGCCAGCAGCTTCGGGGGGAACACCGGGGAGCTGTTTTTT. It translates to CASSFGGNTGELFF.

The chain recombines TRBV12-2 with TRBJ1-1. TRBV12-2 is tagged as a pseudogene. This CDR3 spans 13 amino acids. The CDR3 bases are TGTGCAAGTCGCTGTGCGGGCTACACTGAAGCTTTCTTT. Its protein product is CASRCAGYTEAFF.

The V and J genes are TRBV11-3 and TRBJ2-2; D gene unclear. The CDR3 covers 13 residues. CDR1 SGHNT and CDR2 YENEEA come from the germline V gene. With 10 bases removed from V and 0 bases from J, the gap between germline ends came to 9 bases. The CDR3 spells CATRHSNTGELFF. DNA of the CDR3: TGTGCCACCCGACACTCGAACACCGGGGAGCTGTTTTTT.

The rearrangement uses TRBV5-5 and TRBJ1-3; possibly TRBD1 for D (5 bases). The V gene's germline CDR1 is SGHKS and CDR2 YYEKEE (reference sequence). There are 14 residues in the CDR3. The ends were cut back, 4 bases at V and 2 bases at J, with 10 bases in the middle. CDR3 DNA sequence: TGTGCCAGCAGCCCGGGGGACCCTGGAAACACCATATATTTT. It codes for CASSPGDPGNTIYF.

This clone was recorded only once. The chain carries TRBV2 and TRBJ1-5, with D possibly being TRBD1 (6 bases). V was pared by 3 bases and J by 6 bases, with 9 bases between. The germline V gene encodes CDR1 SNHLY and CDR2 FYNNEI. This CDR3 contains 13 residues. This chain's CDR3 is CASSDRGVQPQHF. CDR3 DNA sequence: TGTGCCAGCAGTGACAGGGGCGTTCAGCCCCAGCATTTT.

The CDR3 region is CASSQEETHTNNEQFF. The CDR3 region has the DNA TGCGCCAGCAGCCAAGAAGAGACACATACAAACAATGAGCAGTTCTTC. The gene calls are TRBV4-1 and TRBJ2-1, with D hard to call. CDR3 length: 16 residues. Germline CDR1 is MGHRA and CDR2 is YSYEKL. Trimming cost V 0 bases and J 5 bases, with 14 bases left between them.

This chain connects TRBV15 to TRBJ1-6; no reliable D call. Between the trimmed V and J ends, which lost 0 bases and 8 bases, there was a span of 8 bases. In germline, CDR1 is LNHNV, CDR2 YYDKDF (reference sequence). The CDR3 sequence is 14 residues long. CDR3 sequence: CATSRDRGYSPLHF. The CDR3 bases are TGTGCCACCAGCAGAGATCGAGGGTATTCACCCCTCCACTTT. Together with reference TRBV15 and TRBJ1-6, the CDR3 gives the full variable domain: DAMVIQNPRYQVTQFGKPVTLSCSQTLNHNVMYWYQQKSSQAPKLLFHYYDKDFNNEADTPDNFQSRRPNTSFCFLDIRSPGLGDTAMYLCATSRDRGYSPLHFGNGTRLTVT.

V gene TRBV2 combines with J gene TRBJ1-5; D gene unclear. The ends were cut back, 6 bases at V and 0 bases at J, with 6 bases in the middle. In germline, CDR1 is SNHLY, CDR2 FYNNEI. There are 13 residues in the CDR3. In DNA form, the CDR3 reads TGTGCCAGCAGCCTGTATAGCAATCAGCCCCAGCATTTT. Its protein is CASSLYSNQPQHF.

This chain connects TRBV18 to TRBJ2-6; D remains ambiguous. This CDR3 has 15 residues. CDR1 is KGHSH, CDR2 LQKENI, per germline. V was pared by 5 bases and J by 2 bases, with 10 bases between. CDR3 residues: CASSSDKAGANVLTF. The CDR3 nucleotides read TGTGCCAGCTCATCCGACAAGGCTGGGGCCAACGTCCTGACTTTC. Complete variable domain (other parts from reference TRBV18 and TRBJ2-6): NAGVMQNPRHLVRRRGQEARLRCSPMKGHSHVYWYRQLPEEGLKFMVYLQKENIIDESGMPKERFSAEFPKEGPSILRIQQVVRGDSAAYFCASSSDKAGANVLTFGAGSRLTVL.

The chain recombines TRBV3-1 (or the pseudogene TRBV3-2) with TRBJ1-2, with 8 bases lining up with TRBD1. J gave up 10 bases and V 5 bases, and 18 bases lay outside the gene matches. The CDR3 length is 16 residues. Germline CDR1 is LGHDT and CDR2 is YNNKEL (reference sequence). The CDR3 region is CASSLKDRVSRVHYTF. CDR3 in DNA: TGTGCCAGCAGCTTAAAGGACAGGGTGTCGCGAGTACACTACACCTTC.

This chain joins TRBV19 and TRBJ1-6; 7 bases fit TRBD1. Germline V gene data show CDR1 as LNHDA and CDR2 as SQIVND (reference sequence). J lost 7 bases, V lost 3 bases, and 3 bases had no gene match. This CDR3 has 14 residues. CDR3 sequence reads: CASSIQGVNSPLHF. CDR3 DNA: TGTGCCAGTAGTATTCAGGGGGTCAATTCACCCCTCCACTTT.

This sequence joins TRBV15 and TRBJ1-5; TRBD1 aligns across 9 bases. CDR1 and CDR2 from the germline V gene are LNHNV and YYDKDF (reference sequence). This CDR3 contains 18 residues. V shed 5 bases, J shed 3 bases, and the junction held 14 bases outside the gene matches. CDR3 loop: CATSSRGTGIGNNQPQHF. The CDR3 DNA sequence: TGTGCCACCAGCTCAAGGGGGACAGGGATAGGGAACAATCAGCCCCAGCATTTT.

This chain uses TRBV9 with TRBJ1-1; a possible D gene is TRBD1 (6 bases). The CDR3 covers 14 residues. V was pared by 4 bases and J by 3 bases, with 13 bases between. Germline CDR1 SGDLS, CDR2 YYNGEE. The CDR3 region has the DNA TGTGCCAGCAGCCCCCAGGGGTTTCACACTGAAGCTTTCTTT. The encoded protein is CASSPQGFHTEAFF.

The chain recombines TRBV27 with TRBJ2-7; D is perhaps TRBD1 (6 bases). Germline CDR1 is MNHEY and CDR2 is SMNVEV (reference sequence). The CDR3 runs 15 residues. V lost 2 bases to trimming and J lost 0 bases, with 11 bases between them. In nucleotides, the CDR3 is TGTGCCAGCAGTTTAGGACAGCCCAGCTCCTACGAGCAGTACTTC. This translates into CASSLGQPSSYEQYF.

V is TRBV4-2 and J is TRBJ2-3; tentative D call: TRBD2 (6 bases). CDR1 and CDR2 (germline): LGHNA, YNFKEQ. This CDR3 is 15 amino acids long. Trimming cost V 1 base and J 9 bases, with 17 bases left between them. The DNA for the CDR3 is TGTGCCAGCAGCCAAGTGGAACTAGCTTCCGGAACGCAGTATTTT. Translating gives CASSQVELASGTQYF.

This clone appeared once. J is TRBJ1-5 and V is TRBV19; D perhaps matches TRBD1 (5 bases). V was shortened by 6 bases and J by 4 bases, with 19 bases between the two germline ends. Germline V gene data show CDR1 as LNHDA and CDR2 as SQIVND (reference sequence). CDR3 size: 16 residues. CDR3 sequence (DNA): TGTGCCAGTAGGGGTCTCAAAGGGGTCGTTAATCAGCCCCAGCATTTT. This codes for CASRGLKGVVNQPQHF.

The rearrangement joins TRBV19 to TRBJ1-1; D gene ambiguous. V was trimmed by 9 bases and J by 6 bases, leaving 14 bases between them. The length of the CDR3 is 12 residues. CDR1 is LNHDA, CDR2 SQIVND, per germline (reference sequence). CDR3 sequence (DNA): TGTGCCAGCTTGATCTACCCGTCTGAAGCTTTCTTT. This codes for CASLIYPSEAFF. Using reference TRBV19 and TRBJ1-1 for the parts outside the CDR3, the full variable domain is DGGITQSPKYLFRKEGQNVTLSCEQNLNHDAMYWYRQDPGQGLRLIYYSQIVNDFQKGDIAEGYSVSREKKESFPLTVTSAQKNPTAFYLCASLIYPSEAFFGQGTRLTVV.

The chain employs TRBV3-1 (or the pseudogene TRBV3-2) and TRBJ1-6; D perhaps matches TRBD1 (6 bases). CDR1 and CDR2 (germline): LGHDT, YNNKEL (reference sequence). This CDR3 comprises 15 residues. Trimming cost V 4 bases and J 9 bases, with 16 bases left between them. The CDR3 loop is CASSPPGGGGSPLHF. The CDR3 nucleotides are TGTGCCAGCAGCCCACCCGGTGGGGGCGGTTCACCCCTCCACTTT.

V and J are TRBV7-3 and TRBJ2-1, with D perhaps matching TRBD1 (6 bases). The CDR3 is 14 amino acids. Germline V gene lookup returns CDR1 SGHTA and CDR2 FQGTGA. Trimming took off 2 bases at V and 5 bases at J, with 10 bases between the two ends. The CDR3 DNA follows: TGTGCCAGCAGCTTACAGGGGTCTCACAATGAGCAGTTCTTC. This translates into CASSLQGSHNEQFF.

The rearrangement joins TRBV5-6 to TRBJ1-2; the D is unclear. CDR3 length equals 14 residues. V was pared by 5 bases and J by 9 bases, with 20 bases between. Germline values: CDR1 SGHDT, CDR2 YYEEEE. CDR3 in amino acids: CASRGRLSNRRYTF. CDR3 in DNA: TGTGCCAGCAGAGGTCGACTCTCGAATCGCCGCTACACCTTC.

The V and J genes are TRBV7-8 and TRBJ2-1; 10 positions agree with TRBD1. Germline V gene data show CDR1 as SGHVS and CDR2 as FQNEAQ. CDR3 length: 17 residues. V shed 5 bases, J shed 7 bases, and the junction held 14 bases outside the gene matches. DNA of the CDR3: TGTGCCAGCAGCCCCCTGGTCGGACAGGGGGGACGAAATGAGCAGTTCTTC. It encodes CASSPLVGQGGRNEQFF.

CDR3 amino acids: CASSLRQGAEKLFF. CDR3 bases: TGTGCCAGCAGCTTAAGACAGGGTGCTGAAAAACTGTTTTTT. The chain combines TRBV13 with TRBJ1-4; 7 nucleotides agree with TRBD1. Trimming took 2 bases from V and 7 from J; bases not matched to a gene: 4. CDR1 and CDR2 (germline): PRHDT, FYEKMQ (reference sequence). The CDR3 covers 14 residues.

The chain uses TRBV11-3 and TRBJ2-3; 7 bases are shared with TRBD2. This CDR3 is 14 amino acids long. From germline, CDR1 is SGHNT and CDR2 YENEEA. V shed 4 bases, J shed 4 bases, and the junction held 5 bases outside the gene matches. In nucleotides, the CDR3 is TGTGCCAGCAGCTCCCTTGGGGGGGCAGATACGCAGTATTTT. The encoded protein is CASSSLGGADTQYF.

The chain combines TRBV7-9 with TRBJ1-1, with D unresolved. This CDR3 contains 14 residues. The V gene lost 2 bases and the J gene lost 0 bases, with 7 bases spanning the gap. Germline V gives CDR1 SEHNR, CDR2 FQNEAQ (reference sequence). CDR3 DNA: TGTGCCAGCAGCTTAAGCGTCATGAACACTGAAGCTTTCTTT. Amino acids: CASSLSVMNTEAFF.

The CDR3, as DNA: TGCAGCGTGGGCCGGGACATATCCACTGAAGCTTTCTTT. It translates to CSVGRDISTEAFF. This chain connects TRBV29-1 to TRBJ1-1; tentatively, D is TRBD1 (6 bases). V was trimmed by 6 bases and J by 4 bases, leaving 15 bases between them. The CDR3 loop spans 13 amino acids. CDR1 is SQVTM, CDR2 ANQGSEA, per germline.

This sequence joins TRBV7-9 and TRBJ2-3; 13 bases match TRBD2. Trimming took 5 bases from V and 1 from J; bases not matched to a gene: 3. Germline-derived CDR1 and CDR2 are SEHNR and FQNEAQ (reference sequence). This CDR3 spans 16 amino acids. CDR3 coding DNA: TGTGCCAGCAGCCTAGGACTAGCGGGGGGCACAGATACGCAGTATTTT. It translates to CASSLGLAGGTDTQYF.

This clone came up once. The CDR3 DNA is TGCGCCAGCAGTGAGTCGGGGGCGCGGGGCTACACCTTC. This sequence encodes CASSESGARGYTF. The chain couples TRBV10-1 to TRBJ1-2; a weak D match, TRBD1 (6 bases). The germline V gene has CDR1 WNHNN and CDR2 SYGVQD (reference sequence). V shed 0 bases and J shed 8 bases, with 10 bases lying between them. This CDR3 is built from 13 residues.

The J gene is TRBJ2-1, the V gene TRBV19, with TRBD2 identical over 9 bases. The CDR3 runs 17 residues. The junction had 13 bases not matched to a gene; V was cut back by 1 base and J by 9 bases. Germline CDR1 and CDR2: LNHDA and SQIVND (reference sequence). CDR3 coding DNA: TGTGCCAGTAGTATAGGCATCGGCGGGGGGGCCTGGGGTGAGCAGTTCTTC. Residues: CASSIGIGGGAWGEQFF. Filled out from reference TRBV19 and TRBJ2-1, the complete variable domain reads DGGITQSPKYLFRKEGQNVTLSCEQNLNHDAMYWYRQDPGQGLRLIYYSQIVNDFQKGDIAEGYSVSREKKESFPLTVTSAQKNPTAFYLCASSIGIGGGAWGEQFFGPGTRLTVL.

This chain connects TRBV28 to TRBJ1-2; 8 bases agree with TRBD1. CDR3 length equals 13 residues. Looked up from germline, CDR1 is MDHEN and CDR2 is SYDVKM. The junction had 4 bases not matched to a gene; V was cut back by 5 bases and J by 5 bases. The CDR3, as DNA: TGTGCCAGCAGTCCGACAGGGGTGTATGGCTACACCTTC. It translates to CASSPTGVYGYTF.